This is a list of T cell receptor beta chains from one sample in a study of blood T cells in healthy people across ages. TCRdb reprocessed the 5' RACE reads with MiXCR, giving one entry per CDR3 protein. The sample lists roughly 800,000 distinct CDR3 sequences, more than 20% occurring once. This sample also belongs to another study, concerning T cells of mothers and their children.

The sequenced sample consisted of blood. The receptors originated from a boy aged 5-17 years in good health. Each CDR3 is given with its conserved first and last residue. Fields, in order: D gene, CDR3 length, clone size, V gene, J gene, CDR3 protein, CDR3 DNA. A D gene is named only where the DNA matches it firmly. Some rows have no size entry. The others give once, few or many, or a class for an expanded clone.

>TRBD2|17|few|TRBV28|TRBJ2-1
CASSLLLAGSVYNEQFF
TGTGCCAGCAGTTTACTCCTAGCGGGTTCGGTCTACAATGAGCAGTTCTTC
>-|14|-|TRBV2|TRBJ2-7
CASSADGTPHEQYF
TGTGCCAGCAGTGCTGACGGGACTCCCCACGAGCAGTACTTC
>-|13|-|TRBV29-1|TRBJ2-5
CSVSGQYQETQYF
TGCAGCGTCTCGGGCCAGTACCAAGAGACCCAGTACTTC
>-|16|few|TRBV9|TRBJ2-1
CASSGTNLDTYNEQFF
TGTGCCAGCAGCGGAACAAACCTTGACACATACAATGAGCAGTTCTTC
>-|13|few|TRBV6-5|TRBJ2-5
CASSYSLQVEQYF
TGTGCCAGCAGTTACTCGCTTCAAGTGGAGCAGTACTTC
>TRBD2|15|few|TRBV19|TRBJ2-5
CASSLAGGPRETQYF
TGTGCCAGTAGCCTAGCGGGAGGCCCACGGGAGACCCAGTACTTC
>TRBD1|14|many|TRBV7-9|TRBJ2-3
CASSPSGGLGTQYF
TGTGCCAGCAGCCCTTCAGGGGGCCTCGGTACGCAGTATTTT
>TRBD1|15|-|TRBV20-1|TRBJ1-4
CSATRDSSTNEKLFF
TGCAGTGCCACCAGGGACAGCTCAACTAATGAAAAACTGTTTTTT
>TRBD2|16|once|TRBV6-1|TRBJ2-2
CASRRTSGGAGGELFF
TGTGCCAGCAGACGGACTAGCGGGGGGGCTGGCGGGGAGCTGTTTTTT
>-|14|few|TRBV27|TRBJ2-5
CVSSSLGGEETQYF
TGTGTCAGCAGTTCCCTTGGGGGAGAAGAGACCCAGTACTTC
>TRBD1|15|many|TRBV7-8|TRBJ2-7
CASSFDIGQGGEQYF
TGTGCCAGCAGCTTCGATATCGGACAGGGCGGCGAGCAGTACTTC
>-|15|-|TRBV18|TRBJ1-2
CASSSLTGKGNGYTF
TGTGCCAGCTCATCACTAACCGGCAAGGGTAATGGCTACACCTTC
>TRBD2|15|few|TRBV10-3|TRBJ2-1
CAISEGLAGGLEQFF
TGTGCCATCAGTGAAGGACTAGCGGGGGGGCTTGAGCAGTTCTTC
>-|11|-|TRBV5-1|TRBJ2-5
CASSFPPHQYF
TGCGCCAGCAGCTTTCCCCCCCATCAGTACTTC
>-|15|few|TRBV7-2|TRBJ2-2
CASSRGTGDTGELFF
TGTGCCAGCAGCCGCGGGACGGGGGACACCGGGGAGCTGTTTTTT
>-|14|-|TRBV29-1|TRBJ2-1
CSARNWGGNNEQFF
TGCAGCGCCCGCAATTGGGGAGGAAACAATGAGCAGTTCTTC
>-|17|-|TRBV5-1|TRBJ1-1
CASSSTPWEIMNTEAFF
TGCGCCAGCAGCTCGACGCCCTGGGAGATCATGAACACTGAAGCTTTCTTT
>-|16|few|TRBV2|TRBJ2-2
CASTVTAGRSTGELFF
TGTGCCAGCACCGTGACGGCAGGGAGGAGCACCGGGGAGCTGTTTTTT
>-|13|few|TRBV15|TRBJ1-5
CATSRPGNQPQHF
TGTGCCACCAGCAGACCTGGTAATCAGCCCCAGCATTTT
>TRBD2|14|-|TRBV7-9|TRBJ2-5
CASSYWTSEETQYF
TGTGCCAGCAGCTACTGGACTAGCGAAGAGACCCAGTACTTC
>-|13|-|TRBV2|TRBJ1-5
CASTDHGSQPQHF
TGTGCCAGCACCGACCACGGGAGTCAGCCCCAGCATTTT
>-|15|few|TRBV2|TRBJ2-7
CASMSLQGSTYEQYF
TGTGCCAGTATGAGTTTGCAGGGCTCTACCTACGAGCAGTACTTC
>-|14|few|TRBV6-5|TRBJ1-6
CASSPGPGYSPLHF
TGTGCCAGCTCCCCGGGTCCGGGGTATTCACCCCTCCACTTT
>-|14|many|TRBV2|TRBJ1-2
CASSQTTEEYGYTF
TGTGCCAGCAGTCAAACGACAGAGGAGTATGGCTACACCTTC
>-|16|-|TRBV6-4|TRBJ2-3
CASSENRAPVVDTQYF
TGTGCCAGCAGTGAGAATCGGGCCCCCGTTGTCGATACGCAGTATTTT
>TRBD1|15|once|TRBV6-5|TRBJ2-4
CASSYGWTGGHIQYF
TGTGCCAGCAGTTATGGGTGGACAGGGGGACACATTCAGTACTTC
>-|13|many|TRBV12-3/TRBV12-4|TRBJ2-5
CASSLGHQETQYF
TGTGCCAGCAGTTTAGGGCACCAAGAGACCCAGTACTTC
>-|13|few|TRBV2|TRBJ2-7
CASSEDGNYEQYF
TGTGCCAGCAGTGAAGACGGTAACTACGAGCAGTACTTC
>TRBD2|15|few|TRBV19|TRBJ2-7
CASSTTSGGMFEQYF
TGTGCCAGTAGTACTACTAGCGGGGGGATGTTCGAGCAGTACTTC
>-|12|-|TRBV29-1|TRBJ2-1
CSVEALYNEQFF
TGCAGCGTTGAAGCTTTGTACAATGAGCAGTTCTTC
>TRBD1|14|-|TRBV5-1|TRBJ1-6
CASSGGQVTSSLHF
TGCGCCAGCAGCGGCGGACAGGTCACTTCATCCCTCCACTTT
>-|15|few|TRBV7-9|TRBJ1-4
CASSPTASTNEKLFF
TGTGCCAGCAGCCCGACAGCCTCAACTAATGAAAAACTGTTTTTT
>-|13|few|TRBV4-1|TRBJ1-1
CASTPGGDTEAFF
TGCGCCAGCACCCCTGGGGGGGACACTGAAGCTTTCTTT
>TRBD1|13|few|TRBV24-1|TRBJ1-2
CATSETGDHGYTF
TGTGCCACCAGTGAAACAGGGGATCATGGCTACACCTTC
>TRBD1|16|-|TRBV20-1|TRBJ2-2
CSARDVRTGNAGELFF
TGCAGTGCTAGGGACGTCCGGACAGGGAACGCCGGGGAGCTGTTTTTT
>TRBD1|15|-|TRBV5-1|TRBJ1-1
CASSGPQGGSTEAFF
TGCGCCAGCAGCGGCCCGCAGGGGGGGAGCACTGAAGCTTTCTTT
>-|15|few|TRBV7-8|TRBJ1-4
CASSSHRDLNEKLFF
TGTGCCAGCAGCTCTCACCGGGATTTGAATGAAAAACTGTTTTTT
>-|14|-|TRBV2|TRBJ2-7
CASSERGLGYEQYF
TGTGCCAGCAGTGAAAGAGGTTTAGGGTACGAGCAGTACTTC
>TRBD2|12|few|TRBV12-3/TRBV12-4|TRBJ2-5
CASSPPTSSPLF
TGTGCCAGCAGTCCCCCGACTAGCTCTCCCCTCTTC
>TRBD2|19|-|TRBV7-9|TRBJ2-6
CASSSLQTSGPSGANVLTF
TGTGCCAGCAGCTCTTTACAGACTAGCGGGCCCTCTGGGGCCAACGTCCTGACTTTC
>TRBD2|16|-|TRBV11-1|TRBJ2-1
CASSFWRLAGADEQFF
TGTGCCAGCAGCTTTTGGCGACTAGCGGGAGCCGATGAGCAGTTCTTC
>-|15|-|TRBV6-5|TRBJ2-1
CASSYRRDSYNEQFF
TGTGCCAGCAGTTACAGACGGGACTCCTACAATGAGCAGTTCTTC
>-|16|-|TRBV4-3|TRBJ2-5
CASSQDRSSVTSEQYF
TGCGCCAGCAGCCAAGATCGGTCCAGCGTAACTAGTGAGCAGTACTTC
>TRBD1|14|few|TRBV13|TRBJ1-2
CASSLLSGTGAYTF
TGTGCCAGCAGCTTGCTGTCCGGGACAGGAGCCTACACCTTC
>TRBD2|16|-|TRBV3-1|TRBJ2-5
CASSQPSGPWGETQYF
TGTGCCAGCAGCCAGCCTAGCGGGCCATGGGGGGAGACCCAGTACTTC
>-|13|-|TRBV11-2|TRBJ2-5
CASSPPTGETQYF
TGTGCCAGCAGCCCCCCAACGGGAGAGACCCAGTACTTC
>TRBD1|17|few|TRBV28|TRBJ2-1
CASSITTGQTLSNEQFF
TGTGCCAGCAGTATAACCACGGGACAGACCCTTTCTAATGAGCAGTTCTTC
>-|16|-|TRBV6-6|TRBJ1-2
CASSSQSRLANYGYTF
TGTGCCAGCAGTTCCCAATCAAGGTTAGCTAACTATGGCTACACCTTC
>-|16|few|TRBV4-1|TRBJ1-5
CASSQDPGQLNQPQHF
TGCGCCAGCAGCCAAGATCCGGGGCAGCTCAATCAGCCCCAGCATTTT
>-|13|-|TRBV20-1|TRBJ2-5
CSAPLGSQETQYF
TGCAGTGCCCCTCTAGGGTCCCAAGAGACCCAGTACTTC
>-|14|once|TRBV4-2|TRBJ2-7
CASSPQRRSYEQYF
TGTGCCAGCAGCCCCCAGCGGCGTTCCTACGAGCAGTACTTC
>TRBD1|15|once|TRBV7-2|TRBJ1-2
CASSLEPGGYSGYTF
TGTGCCAGCAGCTTAGAGCCAGGGGGTTACTCTGGCTACACCTTC
>TRBD1|18|-|TRBV7-9|TRBJ1-1
CASSLGDRGVDLNTEAFF
TGTGCCAGCAGCTTGGGGGACAGGGGCGTGGACTTGAACACTGAAGCTTTCTTT
>-|13|-|TRBV12-3/TRBV12-4|TRBJ1-4
CASSFQGDEKPFF
TGTGCCAGCAGTTTCCAGGGCGACGAAAAACCGTTTTTT
>-|14|-|TRBV7-2|TRBJ1-5
CASSLQKGWQPQHF
TGTGCCAGCAGCTTACAGAAGGGGTGGCAGCCCCAGCATTTT
>TRBD1|16|few|TRBV9|TRBJ2-5
CASSVGMGQGAETQYF
TGTGCCAGCAGCGTAGGCATGGGACAGGGGGCAGAGACCCAGTACTTC
>-|17|-|TRBV4-2|TRBJ1-1
CASSQDFGPEMNTEAFF
TGTGCCAGCAGCCAAGATTTTGGGCCAGAAATGAACACTGAAGCTTTCTTT